This T cell receptor (beta chain) was recorded in a study of Ad26.COV2.S vaccination and SARS-CoV-2 variants. Study-wide background: The authors gave Ad26.COV2.S intramuscularly, either once or twice 56 days apart.

Clones were read by immunoSEQ multiplex PCR, and TCRdb kept only the in-frame ones, dropping some. The sample consists of fewer than 400,000 clones, 70% to 90% of them appearing once. Treatment in this sample: 19 received Ad26.COV2.S at low or high dose, single or two shots; 5 received placebo; per-sample allocation not given. Sample collection was performed on day 63 after the first vaccine or placebo injection. The germline V gene has CDR1 KGHSH and CDR2 LQKENI. The CDR3 extends over 17 amino acids. The V end lost 1 base, the J end lost 5 bases, and 21 bases lay between the germline ends. This clone came up once.

This specimen consisted of peripheral blood, obtained in a trial of Ad26.COV2.S vaccine versus placebo. This sequence was found in a person between 18 and 65 years old who received the Ad26.COV2.S COVID-19 vaccine or a placebo. The V gene is TRBV18, the J gene TRBJ2-7, with D perhaps TRBD1 (5 bases). DNA for the CDR3: TGTGCCAGCTCACCACTCCCTTCAGTGGGCAGGGCCGACGAGCAGTACTTC. The encoded protein is CASSPLPSVGRADEQYF.